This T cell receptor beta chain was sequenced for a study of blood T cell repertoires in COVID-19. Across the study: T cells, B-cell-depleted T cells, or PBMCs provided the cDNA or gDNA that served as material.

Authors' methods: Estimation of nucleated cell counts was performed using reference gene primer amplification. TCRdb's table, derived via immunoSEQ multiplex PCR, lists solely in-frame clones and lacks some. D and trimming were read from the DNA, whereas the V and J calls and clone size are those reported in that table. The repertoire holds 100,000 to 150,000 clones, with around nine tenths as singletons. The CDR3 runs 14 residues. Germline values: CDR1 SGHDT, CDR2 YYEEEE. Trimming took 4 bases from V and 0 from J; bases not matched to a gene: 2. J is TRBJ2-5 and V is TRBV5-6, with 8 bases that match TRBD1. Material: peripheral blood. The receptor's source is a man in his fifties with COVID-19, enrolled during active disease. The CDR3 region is CASSPTGDQETQYF. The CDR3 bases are TGTGCCAGCAGCCCGACAGGGGACCAAGAGACCCAGTACTTC. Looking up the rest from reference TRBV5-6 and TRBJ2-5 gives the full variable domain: DAGVTQSPTHLIKTRGQQVTLRCSPKSGHDTVSWYQQALGQGPQFIFQYYEEEERQRGNFPDRFSGHQFPNYSSELNVNALLLGDSALYLCASSPTGDQETQYFGPGTRLLVL.